The rows below give T cell receptor beta chains drawn from one sample of a study of T cell repertoires in cytomegalovirus infection. Via MiXCR, TCRdb re-called the reads, giving one row per CDR3 protein. The data show about 310,000 distinct CDR3 sequences, with around 25% seen just once and 10% to 15% held by the top ten. Their target antigens are unknown. The sequencing here drew on cultured PBMCs, taken from culture after CMV antigen stimulation. These receptors were taken from a human donor in good health (CMV status not recorded). Some clones in this sample may be carry-over from other donors' samples. The CDR3 runs from the conserved cysteine through the conserved F or W. D genes are given only for firm matches. Some rows mark clone size as missing; the rest say once, few, many or name a class of expanded clone.

clone_size d_call j_call v_call cdr3_nt cdr3_aa
few - TRBJ1-4 TRBV5-1 TGCGCCAGCAGCTCAGGACAGACAACTAATGAAAAACTGTTTTTT CASSSGQTTNEKLFF
- - TRBJ1-4 TRBV7-2 TGTGCCAGCAGCTTATTTGGAGGGGGTGAAAAACTGTTTTTT CASSLFGGGEKLFF
few TRBD1 TRBJ1-2 TRBV7-4 TGTGCCAGCAGCTCCCAGCAGGGGGCAGGAGGCTACACCTTC CASSSQQGAGGYTF
few - TRBJ2-1 TRBV2 TGTAGTGGGTCGGGACGAATATCGGAGCAGTTCTTC CSGSGRISEQFF
few TRBD1 TRBJ1-1 TRBV9 TGTGCCAGCGGAACCTGGGACAGATTCACCCTGAACACTGAAGCTTTCTTT CASGTWDRFTLNTEAFF
many - TRBJ2-4 TRBV7-2 TGTGCCAGCAGCTTAGCGATGGGGTTAGCCAAAAACATTCAGTACTTC CASSLAMGLAKNIQYF
- - TRBJ2-1 TRBV19 TGTGCCAGTAGTAGGAGCAAAACCTACAATGAGCAGTTCTTC CASSRSKTYNEQFF
many - TRBJ2-2 TRBV7-8 TGTGCCAGCAGCTACCACAGGGTATCGAACACCGGGGAGCTGTTTTTT CASSYHRVSNTGELFF
- - TRBJ2-3 TRBV15 TGTGCCACCAGCAGGGGGGACTTCCGAAGCACAGATACGCAGTATTTT CATSRGDFRSTDTQYF
- - TRBJ1-4 TRBV6-6 TGTGCCAGCATGACGGTGGGAGGGAATGAAAAACTGTTTTTT CASMTVGGNEKLFF
- - TRBJ1-2 TRBV29-1 TGCAGCGTCTTGACAGCCAGCTATGGCTACACCTTC CSVLTASYGYTF
few - TRBJ1-6 TRBV6-1 TGTGCCAGCAGGGAGGAGGCGGTCGGGTGGCGTTCACCCCTCCACTTT CASREEAVGWRSPLHF
many - TRBJ1-3 TRBV7-8 TGTGCCAGCAGCCCGGCAGGGAGGACCTCTGGAAACACCATATATTTT CASSPAGRTSGNTIYF
- TRBD2 TRBJ2-1 TRBV10-3 TGTGCCATCAGTGGACCGGGACTAGGTACTGTAACGGCCTACAATGAGCAGTTCTTC CAISGPGLGTVTAYNEQFF
- TRBD1 TRBJ2-7 TRBV9 TGTGCCAGCAGCGTAGCCGGGACAGGGTCCTACGAGCAGTACTTC CASSVAGTGSYEQYF
- - TRBJ2-7 TRBV27 TGTGCCAGCAGTTTAAGGAGGGGCAGCTCCTACGAGCAGTACTTC CASSLRRGSSYEQYF
- - TRBJ1-4 TRBV30 TGTGCCTGGACCCCACAAGGGGGGGAAAAACTGTTTTTT CAWTPQGGEKLFF
many TRBD1 TRBJ1-3 TRBV7-6 TGTGCCAGCAGCATGGGACAGCTCTCTGGAAACACCATATATTTT CASSMGQLSGNTIYF
- TRBD2 TRBJ2-1 TRBV7-9 TGTGCCAGCAGCTTCGGACTAGCGCCCGGAAATGAGCAGTTCTTC CASSFGLAPGNEQFF
- - TRBJ2-1 TRBV29-1 TGCACCTGTGCGGGGAACAATGAGCAGTTCTTC CTCAGNNEQFF
many - TRBJ2-2 TRBV7-2 TGTGCCAGCAGCTTAAGGGGGGGGTTCGCGAACACCGGGGAGCTGTTTTTT CASSLRGGFANTGELFF
many TRBD2 TRBJ2-1 TRBV7-2 TGTGCCAGCAGCTGGACTAGGATGGGTGAGCAGTTCTTC CASSWTRMGEQFF
few - TRBJ1-5 TRBV28 TGTGCCAGCCGCCGGGGGGGGATAAGGCAGCCCCAGCATTTT CASRRGGIRQPQHF
- - TRBJ2-1 TRBV4-3 TGCGCCAGCAGCCAAGAACCGACAGCCCCTAACAATGAGCAGTTCTTC CASSQEPTAPNNEQFF
many TRBD1 TRBJ2-4 TRBV6-2/TRBV6-3 TGTGCCAGCAGTTACTCTCGGGGACAGTCGTCCAAAAACATTCAGTACTTC CASSYSRGQSSKNIQYF